Presented here are 20 T cell receptor beta chains from one specimen sequenced in a study of shared clonotypes between healthy human individuals. Clones were sequenced by immunoSEQ multiplex PCR, and TCRdb holds only the in-frame ones, with some missing. The data contain 1.5 million to 2.5 million clones, 85% to 95% of them singletons. Terminally differentiated effector memory CD45RA+ cells were left out of the naive CD8 fraction, which was CD45RO-negative and positively selected for CCR7. Source material: naive CD8+ T cells sorted from blood. The receptors were sampled from a man aged 18 to 30 in good health.

The rearrangement uses TRBV4-1 and TRBJ2-5; D might be TRBD1 (6 bases). CDR3 size: 16 residues. The germline gives CDR1 MGHRA, CDR2 YSYEKL. V was shortened by 2 bases and J by 1 base, with 14 bases between the two germline ends. CDR3 amino acids: CASSQYSGDTQETQYF. CDR3 bases: TGCGCCAGCAGCCAATATTCAGGGGACACCCAAGAGACCCAGTACTTC.

The V gene is TRBV30, the J gene TRBJ2-7, with TRBD2 matching over 8 bases. After removal of 0 bases from V and 0 bases from J, the junction contained 4 bases not matched to a gene. The CDR3 runs 15 residues. The germline gives CDR1 GTSNPN, CDR2 SVGIG (reference sequence). The CDR3 protein is CAWSVASGFSYEQYF. The CDR3 region has the DNA TGTGCCTGGAGTGTAGCTAGCGGGTTCTCCTACGAGCAGTACTTC.

The chain couples TRBV29-1 to TRBJ1-2, with a possible D match to TRBD1 (6 bases). The germline gives CDR1 SQVTM, CDR2 ANQGSEA. V gave up 3 bases and J gave up 3 bases, with 17 bases separating them. The CDR3 length is 15 residues. CDR3 in DNA: TGCAGCGTTGAGGGGAGGGGGGACCCTTACTATGGCTACACCTTC. Amino acids: CSVEGRGDPYYGYTF.

The genes are TRBV7-8 and TRBJ2-1; 8 bases match TRBD2. The CDR3 contains 16 residues. The germline CDR1 and CDR2 sequences are SGHVS and FQNEAQ. Germline trimming cut 2 bases from V and 1 base from J; bases unmatched to any gene: 4. The CDR3 DNA follows: TGTGCCAGCAGCTTATTACTAGCGGATTCCTACAATGAGCAGTTCTTC. Amino acid sequence: CASSLLLADSYNEQFF.

V gene TRBV5-4 combines with J gene TRBJ2-2, with 11 nucleotides matching TRBD1. V dropped 1 base and J dropped 6; count of bases not matched to a gene: 2. This CDR3 has 15 residues. Germline V gene lookup returns CDR1 SGHNT and CDR2 YYREEE (reference sequence). CDR3 sequence (DNA): TGTGCCAGCAGCTTGCGGGACAGGGGGGCCGGGGAGCTGTTTTTT. Amino acid sequence: CASSLRDRGAGELFF.

The chain links TRBV11-1 to TRBJ1-1, with D perhaps matching TRBD1 (5 bases). Germline CDR1 SGHAT, CDR2 FQDESV (reference sequence). This CDR3 contains 12 residues. With 4 bases removed from V and 6 bases from J, the gap between germline ends came to 9 bases. The CDR3: CASSWGTAEAFF. Here the CDR3 DNA reads TGTGCCAGCAGCTGGGGGACGGCTGAAGCTTTCTTT.

The rearrangement uses TRBV2 and TRBJ1-5; 8 bases map to TRBD1. J gave up 1 base and V 3 bases, and 2 bases lay outside the gene matches. The germline V gene encodes CDR1 SNHLY and CDR2 FYNNEI. CDR3 length: 15 residues. The CDR3 bases are TGTGCCAGCAGTGATTGGGACAGGAGCAATCAGCCCCAGCATTTT. It yields the protein CASSDWDRSNQPQHF.

The chain couples TRBV6-5 to TRBJ1-2; D is ambiguous. Germline V gene lookup returns CDR1 MNHEY and CDR2 SVGAGI. Trimming took 6 bases from V and 8 from J, leaving 16 bases between them. The CDR3 consists of 13 residues. CDR3 sequence (DNA): TGTGCCAGCAGGTCGACAAGGAAGGACGGCTACACCTTC. Translated, it gives CASRSTRKDGYTF.

The V and J genes are TRBV6-5 and TRBJ2-5; TRBD1 aligns across 9 bases. V was pared by 2 bases and J by 2 bases, with 3 bases of the junction left unmatched. Germline lookup yields CDR1 MNHEY and CDR2 SVGAGI. The CDR3 length is 15 residues. The CDR3 DNA sequence: TGTGCCAGCAGTTACACAGGGGGCAAACAAGAGACCCAGTACTTC. Its protein product is CASSYTGGKQETQYF.

The rearrangement uses TRBV6-1 and TRBJ2-7; D unresolved. CDR1 and CDR2 (germline): MNHNS, SASEGT. There are 16 residues in the CDR3. Trimming shortened V by 0 bases and J by 5 bases, and 17 bases separated the two germline ends. The CDR3 coding sequence is TGTGCCAGCAGTGAAGCGGGCGGTACAATCGTCGACGAGCAGTACTTC. Protein product: CASSEAGGTIVDEQYF.

V and J are TRBV11-2 and TRBJ2-4; either TRBD1 or TRBD2 may fit D (5 bases each). Germline CDR1 is SGHAT and CDR2 is FQNNGV. The CDR3 sequence is 14 residues long. V lost 5 bases and J lost 5, with 13 bases in between. In DNA form, the CDR3 reads TGTGCCAGCAGCCCTCGGGACCCCGAAAACATTCAGTACTTC. It yields the protein CASSPRDPENIQYF.

V gene TRBV7-2 combines with J gene TRBJ2-7; either TRBD1 or TRBD2 may fit D (5 bases each). The CDR3 consists of 16 residues. CDR1 is SGHTA and CDR2 is FQGNSA in the germline V gene. V lost 5 bases to trimming and J lost 3 bases, with 20 bases between them. This CDR3 is CASSLRTEGIFYEQYF. In nucleotides, the CDR3 is TGTGCCAGCAGCCTGAGGACCGAGGGGATTTTCTACGAGCAGTACTTC. Full variable domain (rest looked up from reference TRBV7-2 and TRBJ2-7): GAGVSQSPSNKVTEKGKDVELRCDPISGHTALYWYRQSLGQGLEFLIYFQGNSAPDKSGLPSDRFSAERTGGSVSTLTIQRTQQEDSAVYLCASSLRTEGIFYEQYFGPGTRLTVT.

With regard to this clone: This sample also contains other DNA sequences that code for the same CDR3. CDR3 DNA: TGTGCCAGCAGCGTAGCCGGGACAACTAATGAAAAACTGTTTTTT. Amino acid sequence: CASSVAGTTNEKLFF. The chain links TRBV9 to TRBJ1-4; D unclear. The CDR3 contains 15 residues. From germline, CDR1 is SGDLS and CDR2 YYNGEE. Trimming stripped 0 bases from V and 0 bases from J, with 6 bases between.

The chain uses TRBV2 and TRBJ2-5, with 7 nucleotides matching TRBD2. V dropped 5 bases and J dropped 5; count of bases not matched to a gene: 8. The CDR3 extends over 14 amino acids. From germline, CDR1 is SNHLY and CDR2 FYNNEI. CDR3 sequence reads: CASSQTSLRETQYF. In nucleotides, the CDR3 is TGTGCCAGCAGTCAGACTAGCTTGAGGGAGACCCAGTACTTC.

The chain employs TRBV7-9 and TRBJ1-2; D call uncertain. The germline gives CDR1 SEHNR, CDR2 FQNEAQ (reference sequence). Trimming removed 5 bases at V and 4 bases at J, with 20 bases between. The CDR3 has 16 amino acids. Here the CDR3 DNA reads TGTGCCAGCAGCGGTGCGGGTTCGCCCTATTCCTATGGCTACACCTTC. It yields the protein CASSGAGSPYSYGYTF.

The chain carries TRBV30 and TRBJ2-2; no firm D call. With 3 bases removed from V and 0 bases from J, the gap between germline ends came to 8 bases. This CDR3 is built from 14 residues. Germline values: CDR1 GTSNPN, CDR2 SVGIG (reference sequence). DNA for the CDR3: TGTGCCTGGAGACGCGGAGCGAACACCGGGGAGCTGTTTTTT. Its translation is CAWRRGANTGELFF.

The chain links TRBV27 to TRBJ2-2; D remains ambiguous. Germline CDR1 reads MNHEY; CDR2 reads SMNVEV (reference sequence). The CDR3 extends over 14 amino acids. V gave up 3 bases and J gave up 7 bases, with 12 bases separating them. CDR3 nucleotides: TGTGCCAGCAGTTTGCCGCCAGTGGGCGGGGAGCTGTTTTTT. It encodes CASSLPPVGGELFF.

The J gene is TRBJ2-1, the V gene TRBV27; 10 nucleotides align to TRBD2. Trimming at V came to 3 bases and at J to 9 bases, leaving 5 bases not matched to a gene. Germline V gene sequence: CDR1 MNHEY, CDR2 SMNVEV (reference sequence). This CDR3 has 14 amino acids. CDR3 loop: CASSFSGRSGEQFF. The DNA of the CDR3 is TGTGCCAGCAGTTTTAGCGGGAGGTCGGGTGAGCAGTTCTTC.

CDR3 region: CASSEGVFGGGTDTQYF. The CDR3 region has the DNA TGCGCCAGCAGTGAGGGGGTGTTCGGCGGGGGGACAGATACGCAGTATTTT. The chain is built from TRBV10-2 and TRBJ2-3; 8 nucleotides match TRBD2. The ends lost 2 bases at V and 3 bases at J; junction bases unmatched: 10. CDR1 is WSHSY and CDR2 is SAAADI in the germline V gene. The CDR3 has 17 amino acids.

V usage is TRBV19 and J usage is TRBJ2-7, with 9 bases that match TRBD1. The CDR3 runs to 15 residues. With V trimmed by 6 bases and J by 4 bases, 10 bases remained unmatched. Germline-derived CDR1 and CDR2 are LNHDA and SQIVND (reference sequence). Here the CDR3 reads CASSPSGQGYYEQYF. For the CDR3, the DNA is TGTGCCAGTAGCCCATCGGGACAGGGATATTACGAGCAGTACTTC.